This TCR beta chain appears in the sequencing data of a study of cytomegalovirus exposure and HLA in healthy donors. A remark on this clone: Its antigen remains unknown.

After removal of 4 bases from V and 3 bases from J, the junction contained 5 bases not matched to a gene. The CDR3 runs to 15 residues. Germline assignment: CDR1 SGHDT and CDR2 YYEEEE. This PCR relied on a set of 60 Vbeta primers and 13 Jbeta primers. TCRdb's copy holds only in-frame clones and misses some; the assay was immunoSEQ multiplex PCR. The table includes approximately 73,000 clones, around 79% detected once. The study, taken as a whole, reports: In a later analysis, HLA-associated beta chains showed higher expansion and lower generation probabilities than comparable chains. Across donors, most TCRs were seen rarely, yet some public ones were widespread. In the analysis, some V segments, TRBV6-2 and TRBV6-3 included, were excluded as indistinguishable. The classifier was said to identify cytomegalovirus status with high specificity and sensitivity.

Sequences were obtained from PBMCs. This receptor was identified in a woman in her thirties or forties in good health and CMV-seropositive. The gene calls are TRBV5-6 and TRBJ2-2, with TRBD1 identical over 8 bases. The CDR3 spells CASSLTGEDTGELFF. The CDR3 DNA is TGTGCCAGCAGCCTGACAGGGGAGGACACCGGGGAGCTGTTTTTT.